One and the same sample provided the 17 T cell receptor beta chains below, sequenced in a study of cytomegalovirus exposure and HLA in healthy donors. The PCR made use of 60 Vbeta and 13 Jbeta primers. Profiling relied on immunoSEQ multiplex PCR, and the TCRdb table lists in-frame clones only, not all of them. The sample holds 90,000 to 100,000 clones; roughly 76% are singletons and the top ten take roughly 2%. Input material: PBMCs. The receptor set was obtained from a man in his forties in good health and CMV-seronegative.

This chain connects TRBV5-1 to TRBJ1-3; 9 nucleotides match TRBD1. This CDR3 has 13 amino acids. Germline V lookup: CDR1 SGHRS, CDR2 YFSETQ. With 0 bases clipped from V and 8 bases from J, the junction kept 0 bases outside the gene matches. In DNA, the CDR3 is TGCGCCAGCAGCTTGGGACAGGGGGACACCATATATTTT. Amino acids: CASSLGQGDTIYF.

The chain has TRBV6-6 and TRBJ1-1; D is unclear. Germline CDR1 MNHNY, CDR2 SVGAGI (reference sequence). The length of the CDR3 is 14 residues. V lost 2 bases and J lost 0, with 7 bases in between. The CDR3 coding sequence is TGTGCCAGCAGTTACACCGGGGTGAACACTGAAGCTTTCTTT. Amino acid sequence: CASSYTGVNTEAFF.

The chain employs TRBV10-3 and TRBJ1-1; D uncertain. CDR3 length: 12 residues. Trimming cost V 8 bases and J 4 bases, with 11 bases left between them. CDR1 is ENHRY and CDR2 is SYGVKD in the germline V gene. CDR3 residues: CAIGGLATEAFF. The CDR3 coding sequence is TGTGCCATCGGAGGGCTCGCCACTGAAGCTTTCTTT.

The rearrangement links TRBV5-6 to TRBJ2-7; the D gene is possibly TRBD2 (6 bases). V dropped 4 bases and J dropped 3 bases, with 8 bases sitting between them. The germline gives CDR1 SGHDT, CDR2 YYEEEE. The CDR3 covers 12 residues. The CDR3 is CASSRGNYEQYF. In nucleotides, the CDR3 is TGTGCCAGCAGCCGGGGGAACTACGAGCAGTACTTC.

The chain employs TRBV19 and TRBJ2-5; 7 bases are shared with TRBD1. The J segment lost 2 bases and the V segment lost 9 bases, leaving 6 bases of the junction unmatched. The CDR3 spans 13 residues. CDR1 is LNHDA, CDR2 SQIVND, per germline (reference sequence). Written as DNA, the CDR3 is TGTGCCAGCACAGGGGTTGGTCAAGAGACCCAGTACTTC. It is translated as CASTGVGQETQYF.

The V call is TRBV27, the J call TRBJ2-7; D gene unclear. Germline loops: CDR1 MNHEY, CDR2 SMNVEV (reference sequence). This CDR3 has 13 residues. Trimming shortened V by 4 bases and J by 1 base, and 8 bases separated the two germline ends. In DNA, the CDR3 is TGTGCCAGCAGTTGGGCAGTTTCCTACGAGCAGTACTTC. Protein sequence: CASSWAVSYEQYF.

This clone was detected once. The rearrangement uses TRBV7-2 and TRBJ2-7, with D possibly TRBD2 on 5 matching bases. The germline gives CDR1 SGHTA, CDR2 FQGNSA. This CDR3 spans 13 amino acids. Trimming pared 5 bases from V and 1 base from J, leaving 9 bases between. CDR3 residues: CASSPRESYEQYF. The CDR3 DNA is TGTGCCAGCAGCCCCCGGGAATCCTACGAGCAGTACTTC.

This clone showed up just a few times. V gene TRBV19 combines with J gene TRBJ1-1; D not resolved. Germline assignment: CDR1 LNHDA and CDR2 SQIVND (reference sequence). Trimming stripped 5 bases from V and 1 base from J, with 11 bases between. The CDR3 runs to 14 residues. The CDR3 sequence: CASSFGGRNTEAFF. Here the CDR3 DNA reads TGTGCCAGTAGTTTCGGAGGTAGGAACACTGAAGCTTTCTTT.

This clone was counted a few times. This sequence joins TRBV5-6 and TRBJ2-7; D not resolved. Germline CDR1 reads SGHDT; CDR2 reads YYEEEE. The CDR3 contains 14 residues. With 0 bases removed from V and 4 bases from J, the gap between germline ends came to 11 bases. CDR3 coding DNA: TGTGCCAGCAGCTTGGATCGCGTGAAGTACGAGCAGTACTTC. The encoded protein is CASSLDRVKYEQYF. The entire variable domain, with the rest obtained from reference TRBV5-6 and TRBJ2-7, is as follows: DAGVTQSPTHLIKTRGQQVTLRCSPKSGHDTVSWYQQALGQGPQFIFQYYEEEERQRGNFPDRFSGHQFPNYSSELNVNALLLGDSALYLCASSLDRVKYEQYFGPGTRLTVT.

This clone was counted between two and nine times. The chain employs TRBV27 and TRBJ2-5, with D possibly being TRBD2 (5 bases). The J call may not be correct, given that the DNA end is closer to TRBJ2-7. CDR3 length equals 15 residues. Per germline, CDR1 MNHEY and CDR2 SMNVEV (reference sequence). CDR3 bases: TGTGCCAGCAAAACCAGAGGGAGTTTGTCCTACGAGCAGTACTTC. Translation: CASKTRGSLSYEQYF.

In its sample, this clone was seen once. The chain recombines TRBV19 with TRBJ2-5, with D tentatively TRBD1 (6 bases). CDR1 is LNHDA and CDR2 is SQIVND in the germline V gene (reference sequence). This CDR3 has 16 amino acids. The V end lost 3 bases, the J end lost 2 bases, and 16 bases lay between the germline ends. The CDR3, as DNA: TGTGCCAGTAGTATTCAAAGGACAGTAACACAAGAGACCCAGTACTTC. Translation gives CASSIQRTVTQETQYF.

V usage is TRBV5-4 and J usage is TRBJ2-3; 14 bases match TRBD2. This CDR3 is 17 amino acids long. CDR1 is SGHNT and CDR2 is YYREEE in the germline V gene (reference sequence). V lost 4 bases to trimming and J lost 4 bases; unmatched junction nucleotides: 8. Written as DNA, the CDR3 is TGTGCCAGCAGCCGAAGGACTAGCGGGGGGCTCGCAGATACGCAGTATTTT. The encoded protein is CASSRRTSGGLADTQYF.

V is TRBV14 and J is TRBJ2-7; 7 bases agree with TRBD2. The CDR3 contains 13 residues. Germline V gene data show CDR1 as SGHDN and CDR2 as FVKESK. Germline trimming cut 2 bases from V and 2 bases from J; bases unmatched to any gene: 0. CDR3 loop: CASSQLAAYEQYF. The CDR3 DNA is TGTGCCAGCAGCCAACTAGCGGCCTACGAGCAGTACTTC.

A word on this clone: This sample includes further DNA sequences coding for the same CDR3. The chain employs TRBV5-1 and TRBJ1-5; D unclear. The CDR3 consists of 13 residues. V was trimmed by 1 base and J by 4 bases, leaving 6 bases between them. Germline V gene data show CDR1 as SGHRS and CDR2 as YFSETQ. CDR3 sequence: CASSLSGNQPQHF. The DNA of the CDR3 is TGCGCCAGCAGCTTGTCGGGAAATCAGCCCCAGCATTTT.

The chain couples TRBV7-3 to TRBJ2-1; 11 nucleotides agree with TRBD1. V dropped 4 bases and J dropped 4; count of bases not matched to a gene: 12. The V gene's germline CDR1 is SGHTA and CDR2 FQGTGA. This CDR3 spans 18 amino acids. The CDR3 DNA reads as TGTGCCAGCAGCTCAGGGCTAACCGGGACAGGGGGTTACAATGAGCAGTTCTTC. It is translated as CASSSGLTGTGGYNEQFF.

The chain carries TRBV10-3 and TRBJ2-5; 10 bases line up with TRBD1. The V gene's germline CDR1 is ENHRY and CDR2 SYGVKD. Unmatched junction bases numbered 14, after V lost 7 bases and J lost 9 bases. There are 15 residues in the CDR3. CDR3 nucleotides: TGTGCCATCAAAATCGACAGGGGGCGGGACGCGGCCCAGTACTTC. It codes for CAIKIDRGRDAAQYF.

The chain combines TRBV19 with TRBJ2-7, with D possibly TRBD2 on 5 matching bases. The CDR3 has 15 residues. Deletions cut 9 bases from V and 2 bases from J, with 20 bases between. Germline loops: CDR1 LNHDA, CDR2 SQIVND (reference sequence). Here the CDR3 reads CASLPSPQRPYEQYF. The CDR3 bases are TGTGCCAGCTTGCCTTCGCCCCAGCGGCCCTACGAGCAGTACTTC.